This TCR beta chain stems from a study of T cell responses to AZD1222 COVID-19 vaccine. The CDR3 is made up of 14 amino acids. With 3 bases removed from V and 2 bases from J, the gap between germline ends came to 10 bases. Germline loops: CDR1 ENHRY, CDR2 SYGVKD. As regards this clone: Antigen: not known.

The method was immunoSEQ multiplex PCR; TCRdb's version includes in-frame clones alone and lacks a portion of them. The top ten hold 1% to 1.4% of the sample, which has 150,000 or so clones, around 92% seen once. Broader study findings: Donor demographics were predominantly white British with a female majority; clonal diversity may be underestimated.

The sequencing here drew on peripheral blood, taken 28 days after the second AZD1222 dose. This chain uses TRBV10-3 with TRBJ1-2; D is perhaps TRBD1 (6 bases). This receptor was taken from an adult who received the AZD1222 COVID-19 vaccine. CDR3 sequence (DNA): TGTGCCATCAGTGACAGGGGAACGAACTATGGCTACACCTTC. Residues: CAISDRGTNYGYTF.